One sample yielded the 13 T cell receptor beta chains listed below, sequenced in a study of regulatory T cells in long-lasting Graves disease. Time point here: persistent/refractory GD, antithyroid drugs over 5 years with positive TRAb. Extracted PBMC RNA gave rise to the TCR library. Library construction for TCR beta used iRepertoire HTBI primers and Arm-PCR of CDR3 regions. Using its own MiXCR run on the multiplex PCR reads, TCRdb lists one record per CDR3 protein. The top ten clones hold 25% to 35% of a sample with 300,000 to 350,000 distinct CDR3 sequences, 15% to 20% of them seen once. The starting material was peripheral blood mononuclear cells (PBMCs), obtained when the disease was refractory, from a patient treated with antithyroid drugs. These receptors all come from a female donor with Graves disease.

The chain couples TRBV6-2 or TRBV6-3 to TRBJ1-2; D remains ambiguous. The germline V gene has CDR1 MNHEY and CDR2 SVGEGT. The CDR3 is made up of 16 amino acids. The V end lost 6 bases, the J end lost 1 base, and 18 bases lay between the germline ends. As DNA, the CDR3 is TGTGCCAGCAGCTACGGGCTCTTATCTGGTAACTATGGCTACACCTTC. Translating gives CASSYGLLSGNYGYTF.

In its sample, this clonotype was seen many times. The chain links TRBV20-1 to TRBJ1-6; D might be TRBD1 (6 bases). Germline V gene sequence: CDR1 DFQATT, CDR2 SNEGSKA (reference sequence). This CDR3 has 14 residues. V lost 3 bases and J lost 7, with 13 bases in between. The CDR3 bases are TGCAGTGCTAGGGAGGCCCAGGGGAATTCACCCCTCCACTTT. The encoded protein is CSAREAQGNSPLHF.

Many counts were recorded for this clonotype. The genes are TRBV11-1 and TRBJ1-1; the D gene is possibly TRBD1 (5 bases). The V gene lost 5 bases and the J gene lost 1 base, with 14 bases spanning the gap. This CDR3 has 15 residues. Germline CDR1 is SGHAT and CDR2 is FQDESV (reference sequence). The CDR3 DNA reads TGTGCCAGCAGCCGACTAGCCGGGGCGAACACTGAAGCTTTCTTT. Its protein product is CASSRLAGANTEAFF.

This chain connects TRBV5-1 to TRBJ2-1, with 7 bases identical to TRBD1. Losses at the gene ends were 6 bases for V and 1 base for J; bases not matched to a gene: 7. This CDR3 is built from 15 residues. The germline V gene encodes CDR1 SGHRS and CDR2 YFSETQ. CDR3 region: CASTRTGESYNEQFF. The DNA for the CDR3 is TGCGCCAGCACCCGGACAGGTGAATCCTACAATGAGCAGTTCTTC.

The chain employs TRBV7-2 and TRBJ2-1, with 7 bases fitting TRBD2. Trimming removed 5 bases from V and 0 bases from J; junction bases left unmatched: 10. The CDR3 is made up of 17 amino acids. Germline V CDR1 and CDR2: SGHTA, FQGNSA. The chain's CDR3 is CASSLRAGPSSYNEQFF. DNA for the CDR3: TGTGCCAGCAGCCTCCGAGCGGGACCAAGCTCCTACAATGAGCAGTTCTTC.

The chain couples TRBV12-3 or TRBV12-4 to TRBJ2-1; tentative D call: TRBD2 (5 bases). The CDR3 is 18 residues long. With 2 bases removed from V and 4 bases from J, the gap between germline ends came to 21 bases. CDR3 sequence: CASSLLEGSPGWYNEQFF. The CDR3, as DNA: TGTGCCAGCAGTTTACTAGAAGGTAGCCCGGGGTGGTACAATGAGCAGTTCTTC.

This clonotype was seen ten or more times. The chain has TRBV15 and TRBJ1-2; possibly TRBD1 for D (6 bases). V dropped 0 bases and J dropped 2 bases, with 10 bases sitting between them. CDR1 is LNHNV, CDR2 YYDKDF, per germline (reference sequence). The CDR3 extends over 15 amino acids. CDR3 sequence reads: CATSRDLQGNYGYTF. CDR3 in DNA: TGTGCCACCAGCAGAGATTTGCAGGGGAACTATGGCTACACCTTC.

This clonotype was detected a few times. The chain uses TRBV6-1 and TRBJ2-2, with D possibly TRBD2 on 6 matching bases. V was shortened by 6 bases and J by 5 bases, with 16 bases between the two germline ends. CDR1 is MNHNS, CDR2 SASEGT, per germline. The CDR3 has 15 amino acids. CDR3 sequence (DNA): TGTGCCAGCAGAATTAGGAGGGTAGAGACCGGGGAGCTGTTTTTT. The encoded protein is CASRIRRVETGELFF.

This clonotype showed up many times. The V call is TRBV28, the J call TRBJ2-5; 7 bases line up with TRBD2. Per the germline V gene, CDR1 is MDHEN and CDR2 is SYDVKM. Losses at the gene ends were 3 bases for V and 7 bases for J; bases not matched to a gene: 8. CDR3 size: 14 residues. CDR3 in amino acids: CASSLGGGTGTQYF. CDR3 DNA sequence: TGTGCCAGCAGTTTGGGGGGAGGGACGGGGACCCAGTACTTC. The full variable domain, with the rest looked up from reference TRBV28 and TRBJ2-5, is DVKVTQSSRYLVKRTGEKVFLECVQDMDHENMFWYRQDPGLGLRLIYFSYDVKMKEKGDIPEGYSVSREKKERFSLILESASTNQTSMYLCASSLGGGTGTQYFGPGTRLLVL.

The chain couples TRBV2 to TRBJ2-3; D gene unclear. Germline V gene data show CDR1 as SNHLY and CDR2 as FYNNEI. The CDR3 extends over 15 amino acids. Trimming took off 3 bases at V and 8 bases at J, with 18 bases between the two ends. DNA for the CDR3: TGTGCCAGCAGTGAGAACGGCTACAGATTTGTTACGCAGTATTTT. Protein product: CASSENGYRFVTQYF. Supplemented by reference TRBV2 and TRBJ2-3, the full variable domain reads EPEVTQTPSHQVTQMGQEVILRCVPISNHLYFYWYRQILGQKVEFLVSFYNNEISEKSEIFDDQFSVERPDGSNFTLKIRSTKLEDSAMYFCASSENGYRFVTQYFGPGTRLTVL.

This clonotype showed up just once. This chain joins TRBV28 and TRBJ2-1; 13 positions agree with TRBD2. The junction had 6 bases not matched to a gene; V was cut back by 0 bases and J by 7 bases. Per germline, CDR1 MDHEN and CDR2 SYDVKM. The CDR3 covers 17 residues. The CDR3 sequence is CASSLWTGTSGTNEQFF. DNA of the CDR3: TGTGCCAGCAGTTTATGGACCGGGACTAGCGGGACAAATGAGCAGTTCTTC.

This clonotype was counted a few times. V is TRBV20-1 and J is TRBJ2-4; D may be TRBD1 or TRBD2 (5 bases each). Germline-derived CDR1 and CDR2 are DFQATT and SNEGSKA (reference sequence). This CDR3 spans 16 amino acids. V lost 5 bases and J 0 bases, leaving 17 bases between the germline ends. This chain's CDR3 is CSALAPEGLAKNIQYF. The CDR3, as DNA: TGCAGTGCTCTTGCCCCAGAGGGGCTAGCCAAAAACATTCAGTACTTC.

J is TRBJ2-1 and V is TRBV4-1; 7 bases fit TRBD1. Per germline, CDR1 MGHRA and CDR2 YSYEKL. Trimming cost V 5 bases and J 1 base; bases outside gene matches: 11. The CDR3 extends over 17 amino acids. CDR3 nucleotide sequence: TGCGCCAGCAGCAAACAGGGGATTCAGATTTCCTACAATGAGCAGTTCTTC. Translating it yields CASSKQGIQISYNEQFF.